The 31 T cell receptor beta chains in this list originate from one sample, sequenced in a study of T cell responses to AZD1222 COVID-19 vaccine. The data were produced by immunoSEQ multiplex PCR, yet TCRdb's version contains in-frame clones alone and is incomplete. The table has about 140,000 clones, 92% seen once; the top ten hold around 5.1%. Sample: peripheral blood, taken on day 0 of AZD1222 vaccination. Receptor source: an adult in good health.

The gene calls are TRBV10-3 and TRBJ2-3; a weak D match, TRBD1 (6 bases). Germline V gives CDR1 ENHRY, CDR2 SYGVKD. Trimming left V 4 bases short and J 2 bases short, with 16 bases between. There are 16 residues in the CDR3. The CDR3 sequence is CAISGERDKYTDTQYF. CDR3 in DNA: TGTGCCATCAGTGGCGAACGGGACAAATACACAGATACGCAGTATTTT.

The chain links TRBV29-1 to TRBJ2-2, with D unclear. CDR1 and CDR2 from the germline V gene are SQVTM and ANQGSEA. The CDR3 extends over 10 amino acids. Trimming removed 6 bases from V and 5 bases from J, with 4 bases in between. As DNA, the CDR3 is TGCAGCGTGGGGACCGGGGAGCTGTTTTTT. Protein: CSVGTGELFF.

The rearrangement joins TRBV24-1 to TRBJ2-1; TRBD2 might be the D (5 bases). V lost 6 bases, J lost 0 bases, and 8 bases lay in between. Germline-derived CDR1 and CDR2 are KGHDR and SFDVKD. The CDR3 sequence is 14 residues long. The CDR3 loop reads CATSRGSSYNEQFF. For the CDR3, the DNA is TGTGCCACCAGTCGGGGAAGCTCCTACAATGAGCAGTTCTTC.

This chain links TRBV25-1 with TRBJ2-5; D gene uncertain. CDR3 size: 13 residues. V was pared by 3 bases and J by 9 bases, with 14 bases between. Germline CDR1 reads MGHDK; CDR2 reads SYGVNS. CDR3 DNA: TGTGCCAGCAGTGATTGGGGTAGAGGAGCCCAGTACTTC. Translating it yields CASSDWGRGAQYF. The variable domain in full, with the rest retrieved from reference TRBV25-1 and TRBJ2-5, is EADIYQTPRYLVIGTGKKITLECSQTMGHDKMYWYQQDPGMELHLIHYSYGVNSTEKGDLSSESTVSRIRTEHFPLTLESARPSHTSQYLCASSDWGRGAQYFGPGTRLLVL.

V and J are TRBV5-1 and TRBJ2-7; D is perhaps TRBD1 or TRBD2 (5 bases each). V lost 1 base and J lost 3, with 11 bases in between. The CDR3 is 14 amino acids. Per germline, CDR1 SGHRS and CDR2 YFSETQ. The CDR3 loop reads CASSLLGGDYEQYF. The CDR3 nucleotides read TGCGCCAGCAGCTTGCTTGGGGGTGACTACGAGCAGTACTTC. Supplemented by reference TRBV5-1 and TRBJ2-7, the full variable domain reads KAGVTQTPRYLIKTRGQQVTLSCSPISGHRSVSWYQQTPGQGLQFLFEYFSETQRNKGNFPGRFSGRQFSNSRSEMNVSTLELGDSALYLCASSLLGGDYEQYFGPGTRLTVT.

This sequence joins TRBV6-6 and TRBJ2-7; 8 bases are a match to TRBD1. The CDR3 runs to 15 residues. Germline V gene data show CDR1 as MNHNY and CDR2 as SVGAGI (reference sequence). The ends lost 4 bases at V and 6 bases at J; junction bases unmatched: 11. The CDR3 DNA is TGTGCCAGCAGTTCCTTCGGGCAGGGGGCTATCGAGCAGTACTTC. This translates into CASSSFGQGAIEQYF.

Note on this clone: The identical CDR3 is also encoded by other nucleotide sequences in the sample. The chain employs TRBV6-5 and TRBJ2-7, with 9 bases aligning to TRBD1. V shed 6 bases and J 4 bases; nucleotides not matched to a gene: 4. This CDR3 contains 13 residues. Germline CDR1 is MNHEY and CDR2 is SVGAGI. The CDR3 spells CASRPGQGYEQYF. In nucleotides, the CDR3 is TGTGCCAGCAGGCCGGGACAGGGATACGAGCAGTACTTC.

J is TRBJ2-1 and V is TRBV27, with D possibly called TRBD1 or TRBD2 (5 bases each). The V end lost 7 bases, the J end lost 4 bases, and 11 bases lay between the germline ends. The germline V gene has CDR1 MNHEY and CDR2 SMNVEV (reference sequence). This CDR3 is 13 amino acids long. CDR3 coding DNA: TGTGCCAGCAATTCCGGGGCTTACAATGAGCAGTTCTTC. Its translation: CASNSGAYNEQFF.

This chain connects TRBV28 to TRBJ1-5; a possible D gene is TRBD1 (5 bases). CDR1 and CDR2 from the germline V gene are MDHEN and SYDVKM. CDR3 size: 15 residues. Trimming took 2 bases from V and 2 from J, leaving 10 bases between them. The CDR3 protein is CASSLQGARNQPQHF. CDR3 nucleotides: TGTGCCAGCAGTTTACAGGGTGCGCGCAATCAGCCCCAGCATTTT.

In its sample, this clone was seen once. The J gene is TRBJ1-1, the V gene TRBV19; 8 bases are a match to TRBD1. The CDR3 length is 11 residues. The V and J ends lost 6 bases and 9 bases, in that order; junction bases with no gene match: 3. Germline assignment: CDR1 LNHDA and CDR2 SQIVND (reference sequence). The CDR3 sequence: CASRDRVKAFF. The CDR3, as DNA: TGTGCCAGTAGGGACAGGGTAAAAGCTTTCTTT.

This chain uses TRBV19 with TRBJ2-6; weak D call: TRBD2 (5 bases). CDR3 size: 15 residues. V lost 1 base to trimming and J lost 1 base, with 5 bases between them. The germline CDR1 and CDR2 sequences are LNHDA and SQIVND (reference sequence). CDR3 in DNA: TGTGCCAGTAGTATAGGCGGGTCTGGGGCCAACGTCCTGACTTTC. Its protein is CASSIGGSGANVLTF.

The chain has TRBV9 and TRBJ2-7, with a weak D call TRBD1 (7 bases). The CDR3 totals 15 residues. The ends were cut back, 4 bases at V and 0 bases at J, with 14 bases in the middle. Germline assignment: CDR1 SGDLS and CDR2 YYNGEE. CDR3 bases: TGTGCCAGCAGCCCAGGGGGGACAGCCTCCTACGAGCAGTACTTC. Translation: CASSPGGTASYEQYF.

This clone has a single count. This chain joins TRBV18 and TRBJ2-7; 8 nucleotides match TRBD2. Trimming took 2 bases from V and 5 from J; bases not matched to a gene: 11. Germline V gene data show CDR1 as KGHSH and CDR2 as LQKENI. CDR3 length equals 16 residues. This CDR3 reads CASSPFGGARTDEQYF. The CDR3 nucleotides read TGTGCCAGCTCACCATTCGGGGGGGCGCGAACCGACGAGCAGTACTTC.

The J gene is TRBJ1-2, the V gene TRBV7-9, with D possibly being TRBD1 (5 bases). Germline lookup yields CDR1 SEHNR and CDR2 FQNEAQ (reference sequence). Trimming took off 4 bases at V and 2 bases at J, with 11 bases between the two ends. The CDR3 extends over 14 amino acids. This chain's CDR3 is CASSSGGGNYGYTF. CDR3 nucleotide sequence: TGTGCCAGCAGCTCCGGTGGGGGGAACTATGGCTACACCTTC.

This clone appeared once. V and J are TRBV7-2 and TRBJ2-3, with 8 bases that match TRBD2. Germline V CDR1 and CDR2: SGHTA, FQGNSA. This CDR3 region has 16 residues. Losses at the gene ends were 1 base for V and 3 bases for J; bases not matched to a gene: 6. The CDR3 here is CASSLGGLGPTDTQYF. CDR3 bases: TGTGCCAGCAGCTTAGGGGGACTAGGGCCAACAGATACGCAGTATTTT.

The CDR3 here is CASRYRTNTGELFF. Here the CDR3 DNA reads TGTGCCAGCAGATACAGGACGAACACCGGGGAGCTGTTTTTT. V and J are TRBV27 and TRBJ2-2, with D perhaps matching TRBD1 (5 bases). The CDR3 has 14 amino acids. Trimming shortened V by 6 bases and J by 0 bases, and 8 bases separated the two germline ends. CDR1 and CDR2 from the germline V gene are MNHEY and SMNVEV (reference sequence).

The V and J genes are TRBV7-2 and TRBJ2-7; 11 bases agree with TRBD1. Germline V gene lookup returns CDR1 SGHTA and CDR2 FQGNSA. This CDR3 has 18 amino acids. V gave up 0 bases and J gave up 1 base; unmatched junction bases: 8. CDR3 residues: CASSLARPGQGASYEQYF. CDR3 in DNA: TGTGCCAGCAGCTTAGCTCGGCCCGGACAGGGGGCATCCTACGAGCAGTACTTC.

The chain joins TRBV27 to TRBJ2-2; 13 bases fit TRBD2. CDR3 length equals 18 residues. After removal of 2 bases from V and 5 bases from J, the junction contained 8 bases not matched to a gene. Germline V gene lookup returns CDR1 MNHEY and CDR2 SMNVEV (reference sequence). The DNA for the CDR3 is TGTGCCAGCAGTTTAGGGACTAGCGGGATCGAGAGGACCGGGGAGCTGTTTTTT. Protein: CASSLGTSGIERTGELFF.

The chain carries TRBV5-6 and TRBJ1-5, with 11 nucleotides matching TRBD1. Trimming cost V 2 bases and J 5 bases; bases outside gene matches: 6. Germline V gene data show CDR1 as SGHDT and CDR2 as YYEEEE. This CDR3 contains 16 residues. As DNA, the CDR3 is TGTGCCAGCAGCTTTTTAGGGGGACAGGGGGATCAGCCCCAGCATTTT. It translates to CASSFLGGQGDQPQHF.

The V gene is TRBV28, the J gene TRBJ2-2, with D tentatively TRBD2 (6 bases). The CDR3 is 15 residues long. V lost 8 bases, J lost 4 bases, and 17 bases lay in between. Germline V gene sequence: CDR1 MDHEN, CDR2 SYDVKM. The CDR3 here is CASGSGRRGTGELFF. DNA of the CDR3: TGTGCCAGCGGGTCCGGGAGAAGAGGCACCGGGGAGCTGTTTTTT. The full variable domain, its missing parts supplied by reference TRBV28 and TRBJ2-2, is DVKVTQSSRYLVKRTGEKVFLECVQDMDHENMFWYRQDPGLGLRLIYFSYDVKMKEKGDIPEGYSVSREKKERFSLILESASTNQTSMYLCASGSGRRGTGELFFGEGSRLTVL.

The V call is TRBV28, the J call TRBJ1-5; weak D call: TRBD1 (5 bases). V lost 6 bases and J lost 3, with 18 bases in between. The CDR3 runs to 16 residues. Germline-derived CDR1 and CDR2 are MDHEN and SYDVKM. CDR3: CASSPVGGTINQPQHF. CDR3 DNA sequence: TGTGCCAGCAGCCCCGTGGGAGGGACTATCAATCAGCCCCAGCATTTT.

This chain uses TRBV18 with TRBJ2-5; D assignment may be TRBD1 or TRBD2 (5 bases each). The CDR3 totals 15 residues. The V end was cut by 4 bases, the J end by 1 base, with 13 bases between. CDR1 and CDR2 (germline): KGHSH, LQKENI. DNA for the CDR3: TGTGCCAGCTCACGGCAGAGGGGTTTCCAAGAGACCCAGTACTTC. Encoded protein: CASSRQRGFQETQYF.

V is TRBV5-1 and J is TRBJ2-5; D unclear. V was shortened by 6 bases and J by 5 bases, with 17 bases between the two germline ends. Germline V gene data show CDR1 as SGHRS and CDR2 as YFSETQ. This CDR3 is built from 14 residues. The CDR3 DNA sequence: TGCGCCAGCAAACAATTCCTAGGTCGGGAGACCCAGTACTTC. It is translated as CASKQFLGRETQYF.

The chain joins TRBV4-2 to TRBJ2-7, with TRBD2 as a possible D gene (6 bases). V gave up 3 bases and J gave up 2 bases, with 8 bases separating them. The germline V gene encodes CDR1 LGHNA and CDR2 YNFKEQ. This CDR3 has 13 amino acids. Here the CDR3 reads CASSQEGTYEQYF. The CDR3 nucleotides read TGTGCCAGCAGCCAGGAGGGAACCTACGAGCAGTACTTC.

The chain is built from TRBV6-5 and TRBJ2-7; 10 positions match TRBD1. The CDR3 totals 14 residues. Germline CDR1 and CDR2: MNHEY and SVGAGI. J lost 3 bases, V lost 6 bases, and 5 bases had no gene match. The CDR3 is CASRGQGTNYEQYF. DNA for the CDR3: TGTGCCAGCAGGGGACAGGGGACAAACTACGAGCAGTACTTC.

The rearrangement uses TRBV12-5 and TRBJ1-1, with 7 bases that match TRBD1. Unmatched junction bases numbered 7, after V lost 5 bases and J lost 7 bases. CDR1 LGHNT and CDR2 FRNRAP come from the germline V gene. CDR3 length: 13 amino acids. DNA of the CDR3: TGTGCTAGTGGTAAAGACAGGGCAGATGAAGCTTTCTTT. Encoded protein: CASGKDRADEAFF.

V and J are TRBV19 and TRBJ2-1; D unclear. The germline V gene encodes CDR1 LNHDA and CDR2 SQIVND (reference sequence). The CDR3 has 14 residues. The V end was cut by 5 bases, the J end by 0 bases, with 8 bases between. Here the CDR3 reads CASSRISSYNEQFF. In nucleotides, the CDR3 is TGTGCCAGTAGTCGAATTAGCTCCTACAATGAGCAGTTCTTC.

The chain combines TRBV6-2 or TRBV6-3 with TRBJ2-1; 13 positions match TRBD2. V trimming: 2 bases; J trimming: 10 bases; junction bases outside the gene matches: 5. Per germline, CDR1 MNHEY and CDR2 SVGEGT. The CDR3 totals 15 residues. The CDR3 nucleotides read TGTGCCAGCAGTTACCACGGACTAGCGGGAGTGGAGCAGTTCTTC. Protein: CASSYHGLAGVEQFF.

This chain connects TRBV5-1 to TRBJ2-7, with D possibly being TRBD1 (7 bases). The V end was cut by 7 bases, the J end by 0 bases, with 17 bases between. Germline CDR1 reads SGHRS; CDR2 reads YFSETQ. The CDR3 covers 15 residues. CDR3 coding DNA: TGCGCCAGCCGGCCGGGGGACAGCAGCTCCTACGAGCAGTACTTC. Translating it yields CASRPGDSSSYEQYF.

This clone was found once. The chain has TRBV20-1 and TRBJ2-5; unclear D gene. Trimming left V 3 bases short and J 1 base short, with 6 bases between. The CDR3 contains 12 residues. Germline assignment: CDR1 DFQATT and CDR2 SNEGSKA (reference sequence). In nucleotides, the CDR3 is TGCAGTGCTAGTGGTCTCCAAGAGACCCAGTACTTC. Residues: CSASGLQETQYF.

The chain employs TRBV5-1 and TRBJ2-7, with a possible D match to TRBD1 (6 bases). The V end was cut by 4 bases, the J end by 1 base, with 15 bases between. The CDR3 has 15 residues. Germline CDR1 SGHRS, CDR2 YFSETQ. The chain's CDR3 is CASSLRTVDSYEQYF. Here the CDR3 DNA reads TGCGCCAGCAGCCTCCGGACAGTAGATTCCTACGAGCAGTACTTC.